This T cell receptor (beta chain) was found in a study of CD8 T cells in Susac syndrome. This clonotype was seen only once. With 0 bases clipped from V and 7 bases from J, the junction kept 5 bases outside the gene matches. Germline CDR1 and CDR2: SQVTM and ANQGSEA. This CDR3 has 13 amino acids. An amount of RNA that ranged from roughly 0.45 to 1 ug was reverse transcribed with random hexamers. TCRdb redid the calling of the immunoSEQ multiplex PCR reads with MiXCR, one entry per CDR3 protein. The repertoire holds about 170,000 distinct CDR3 sequences, with around 96% as singletons. The sample was CD4+ T cells from PBMCs. The receptor was derived from a human donor with Susac syndrome. The V and J genes are TRBV29-1 and TRBJ1-2; TRBD1 agrees at 7 bases. CDR3 region: CSVEDKGASGYTF. CDR3 DNA sequence: TGCAGCGTTGAAGATAAGGGGGCGAGTGGCTACACCTTC.